This T cell receptor (beta chain) emerged from a study of shared clonotypes between healthy human individuals. Overall study findings and caveats: The study drew on few donors, limiting represented genetic and exposure-history diversity.

The germline V gene encodes CDR1 MDHEN and CDR2 SYDVKM. Trimming shortened V by 10 bases and J by 6 bases, and 13 bases separated the two germline ends. The CDR3 contains 11 residues. A note on this clone: Its antigen is not known.

The assay was immunoSEQ multiplex PCR, and TCRdb's table has in-frame clones only and misses some. Of approximately 2.5 million clones in the sample, approximately 94% were seen once. The sample taken for sequencing was naive CD4+ T cells from PBMCs. Indicated subset: CD45RA+ positively selected. The V gene is TRBV28, the J gene TRBJ2-7, with D possibly TRBD2 on 7 matching bases. This receptor was identified in a man between 18 and 29 years old in good health. Some clones in this sample may be carry-over from other donors' samples. The DNA of the CDR3 is TGTGCCACCGGGGAGGGGGGCGAGCAGTACTTC. The encoded protein is CATGEGGEQYF.